This TCR beta chain was observed in a study of radiotherapy plus CTLA-4 blockade in lung cancer. J lost 3 bases, V lost 6 bases, and 5 bases had no gene match. This CDR3 is built from 14 residues. From germline, CDR1 is MNHEY and CDR2 SVGAGI. Repertoires were generated with immunoSEQ multiplex PCR, while TCRdb's copy carries only in-frame clones and drops some. This sample has 65,000 to 95,000 clones, with around nine tenths found just once. The sequences come from peripheral blood, collected from a patient treated with radiotherapy plus ipilimumab. The rearrangement joins TRBV6-5 to TRBJ1-1, with 9 bases matching TRBD1. The source of this sequence is a human donor with non-small cell lung cancer who had stable disease on radiotherapy plus ipilimumab. The CDR3 loop is CASRRDRADTEAFF. Here the CDR3 DNA reads TGTGCCAGCAGGAGGGACAGGGCGGACACTGAAGCTTTCTTT.